This T cell receptor (beta chain) came from a study of cytomegalovirus exposure and HLA in healthy donors. In the study overall: Genotyping showed roughly 76% of 350 to 400 donors falling in the Caucasian-associated ancestry cluster.

The PCR made use of 60 Vbeta and 13 Jbeta primers. The data were produced by immunoSEQ multiplex PCR, yet TCRdb's version contains in-frame clones alone and is incomplete. This listing includes about 200,000 clones. Study-wide results and caveats: Later analysis showed TCR association rates varying by HLA locus, highest for DRB1 and lowest for HLA-C. Later analysis demonstrated an association between a missense DCLRE1C variant and TCR beta V- and J-gene trimming. Presence/absence analyses took donor sequencing depth as roughly uniform.

Comments on this clone: Its antigen is unknown.

V lost 1 base and J 2 bases, leaving 10 bases between the germline ends. Germline CDR1 is SGHTA and CDR2 is FQGNSA. The CDR3 has 15 residues. The sequenced sample was PBMCs. This receptor was taken from a girl aged 2 to 9 in good health and CMV-seropositive. The chain carries TRBV7-2 and TRBJ2-3; D is ambiguous. The CDR3 loop is CASSLGLNSTDTQYF. The CDR3 region has the DNA TGTGCCAGCAGCTTAGGTCTCAACTCCACAGATACGCAGTATTTT.